The rows below give T cell receptor beta chains drawn from one sample of a study of T cells in localized non-small cell lung cancer. Repertoires were generated with immunoSEQ multiplex PCR, while TCRdb's copy carries only in-frame clones and drops some. The sample consists of approximately 140,000 clones, around 90% of them appearing once. This material consisted of peripheral blood, taken before any cancer treatment. The receptors originated from a female donor over 55 with stage I lung adenocarcinoma. Both conserved end residues are part of each CDR3. The D gene is left open where the match is weak. The listing skips clone size in some rows; elsewhere it reads once, few, many or a size class.

TRBV6-1	-	TRBD2	TRBJ2-7	TGTGCCAGCAGGAGGACTAGCGCCTCCTACGAGCAGTACTTC	CASRRTSASYEQYF
TRBV2	once	-	TRBJ2-1	TGTGCCAGCAGTCGACAGGGAGGTGAGCAGTTCTTC	CASSRQGGEQFF
TRBV7-3	few	TRBD1	TRBJ2-3	TGTGCCAGCAGCGCCGGACAGGGGGCTTATACGCAGTATTTT	CASSAGQGAYTQYF
TRBV11-1	-	-	TRBJ2-1	TGTGCCAGCAGCTTGGTAAGGGGGTTACATGAGCAGTTCTTC	CASSLVRGLHEQFF
TRBV30	-	TRBD1	TRBJ1-1	TGTGCCTGGAGAGGAAGCTCAGGGGGGGACACTGAAGCTTTCTTT	CAWRGSSGGDTEAFF
TRBV28	-	TRBD2	TRBJ2-1	TGTGCCAGCAGTTTGGGGGGGACTAGCGACAACAATGAGCAGTTCTTC	CASSLGGTSDNNEQFF
TRBV27	-	-	TRBJ2-2	TGTGCCAGCGGGGACCATACCGGGGAGCTGTTTTTT	CASGDHTGELFF
TRBV18	-	-	TRBJ2-5	TGTGCCAGCTCACCACGAGGTGGAGAGACCCAGTACTTC	CASSPRGGETQYF
TRBV5-1	-	-	TRBJ2-3	TGCGCCAGCAGCCCAGCGGGAGATACGCAGTATTTT	CASSPAGDTQYF
TRBV9	-	-	TRBJ2-7	TGTGCCAGCAGCGTAGGAGATGGGGTAGGCTCCTACGAGCAGTACTTC	CASSVGDGVGSYEQYF
TRBV5-6	-	-	TRBJ1-3	TGTGCCAGCTCGGACAGTCCCATTAGCTCTGGAAACACCATATATTTT	CASSDSPISSGNTIYF
TRBV12-5	once	-	TRBJ1-2	TGTGCTAGTGCCCCCGACAATTATGGCTACACCTTC	CASAPDNYGYTF
TRBV29-1	-	-	TRBJ2-7	TGCAGCGTCCAGGACTACCCCGTGATGGAGCAGTACTTC	CSVQDYPVMEQYF
TRBV10-2	-	-	TRBJ1-1	TGCGCCAGCAGCCCCGGAGGGGGCACTGAAGCTTTCTTT	CASSPGGGTEAFF
TRBV7-9	-	-	TRBJ1-1	TGTGCCAGCAGCTACCAAGGTGGAATAAACACTGAAGCTTTCTTT	CASSYQGGINTEAFF
TRBV15	-	-	TRBJ1-2	TGTGCCACCAGCTACGAGGTCTCCTCCGGTGGCTACACCTTC	CATSYEVSSGGYTF
TRBV14	-	-	TRBJ1-1	TGTGCCAGCAGCCAAGATTGGGAGAGCACTGAAGCTTTCTTT	CASSQDWESTEAFF
TRBV19	-	TRBD1	TRBJ2-2	TGTGCCAGTAGTACGATACAGGGGGGGAACACCGGGGAGCTGTTTTTT	CASSTIQGGNTGELFF
TRBV5-6	-	-	TRBJ2-3	TGTGCCAGCAGCTTGGCCGTAGTGAGTCTGGATACGCAGTATTTT	CASSLAVVSLDTQYF
TRBV5-1	-	TRBD2	TRBJ2-4	TGCGCCAGCAGCTGGAGGGCGGGGGGAGACATTCAGTACTTC	CASSWRAGGDIQYF
TRBV4-2	-	TRBD1	TRBJ1-1	TGTGCCAGCAGCTCCCCCGGGACAGGGAGGAACACTGAAGCTTTCTTT	CASSSPGTGRNTEAFF
TRBV27	-	-	TRBJ1-5	TGTGCCAGCAGTTCCCGGACAGGCAATCAGCCCCAGCATTTT	CASSSRTGNQPQHF
TRBV10-3	-	-	TRBJ1-2	TGTGCCACCGCTGACCCCCCCCCGAGTGGAAACACCTTC	CATADPPPSGNTF
TRBV5-1	-	TRBD2	TRBJ2-1	TGCGCCAGCAGTATTGACCTAGCGGGAGCCCGTAATGAGCAGTTCTTC	CASSIDLAGARNEQFF
TRBV2	-	-	TRBJ2-5	TGTGCCAGCAGTTTGGGGACGGATGAAGAGACCCAGTACTTC	CASSLGTDEETQYF
TRBV5-1	-	-	TRBJ2-5	TGCGCCAGCAGGGGCGGGTCTGGAGAGACCCAGTACTTC	CASRGGSGETQYF
TRBV7-3	-	-	TRBJ2-2	TGTGCCAGCAGCGTAGACCTCTACACCGGGGAGCTGTTTTTT	CASSVDLYTGELFF
TRBV10-3	-	-	TRBJ1-2	TGTGCCATCAGTGACAGCGACACTAACTATGGCTACACCTTC	CAISDSDTNYGYTF
TRBV19	-	-	TRBJ1-2	TGTGCCAGTAGTATAGATCTATCGTCCTTGGGTGGCTACACCTTC	CASSIDLSSLGGYTF
TRBV6-1	-	-	TRBJ2-3	TGTGCCAGCAGTGAGGGCTCGTATACGCAGTATTTT	CASSEGSYTQYF
TRBV7-3	-	TRBD2	TRBJ2-1	TGTGCCAGCAGCTTCACTAGCGGCAATGAGCAGTTCTTC	CASSFTSGNEQFF
TRBV7-9	-	TRBD2	TRBJ2-5	TGTGCCAGCAGCTTAGACACGGGACTAGCGGACCCCGAGGAGACCCAGTACTTC	CASSLDTGLADPEETQYF
TRBV10-2	-	TRBD1	TRBJ2-7	TGCGCCAGCAGGTTAGGACAGGGCGGGGAACAGTACTTC	CASRLGQGGEQYF
TRBV10-1	-	-	TRBJ1-4	TGCGCCAGTAACGGTAGAACACCGGAGGAAAAACTGTTTTTT	CASNGRTPEEKLFF
TRBV5-5	-	-	TRBJ1-4	TGTGCCAGCAGCTCCAGAACCGCTAATGAAAAACTGTTTTTT	CASSSRTANEKLFF
TRBV7-2	-	-	TRBJ2-1	TGTGCCAGCAGCTTAGCGGGGAGCTCCTACAATGAGCAGTTCTTC	CASSLAGSSYNEQFF
TRBV19	-	TRBD2	TRBJ2-1	TGTGCCAGTGACCAATTTGGGAGGGGCCCCTACAATGAGCAGTTCTTC	CASDQFGRGPYNEQFF
TRBV7-9	-	-	TRBJ2-7	TGTGCCAGCAGCCCTATAGAGAACGAGCAGTACTTC	CASSPIENEQYF
TRBV6-5	-	TRBD2	TRBJ2-7	TGTGCCATATTCGGAAGGAGACTAGCGTTTTACGAGCAGTACTTC	CAIFGRRLAFYEQYF
TRBV6-1	-	-	TRBJ1-1	TGTGCCAGCAGTGAAGAAGGGGCCTTGAACACTGAAGCTTTCTTT	CASSEEGALNTEAFF
TRBV5-6	-	-	TRBJ2-7	TGTGCCAGCAGCTTGTCGGGAGTCGAGTACGAGCAGTACTTC	CASSLSGVEYEQYF
TRBV14	-	-	TRBJ1-2	TGTGCCAGCAGCCGTAACCTGGGAGATAAATATGGCTACACCTTC	CASSRNLGDKYGYTF
TRBV6-8	-	-	TRBJ1-1	TGTGCCAGCAGCCTCCGGGGGGGAGGATCGTACACTGAAGCTTTCTTT	CASSLRGGGSYTEAFF
TRBV7-9	-	-	TRBJ1-3	TGTGCCGGCGGACCATACTCTGGAAACACCATATATTTT	CAGGPYSGNTIYF